A selection of T cell receptor beta chains follows, all from one sample in a study of regulatory T cells in long-lasting Graves disease. TCRdb processed the multiplex PCR reads anew with MiXCR; each CDR3 protein has one entry. Here the sample spans roughly 250,000 distinct CDR3 sequences, approximately 20% being singletons. Another study also made use of these data, one on T cells in Graves' hyperthyroidism and ophthalmopathy.

Sequenced here: peripheral blood mononuclear cells (PBMCs), sampled at new diagnosis, from a patient treated with antithyroid drugs. The receptors were gathered from a woman between 25 and 40 years old with Graves disease. Both conserved end residues are part of each CDR3.

j_gene | v_gene | CDR3aa
TRBJ2-3 | TRBV10-1 | CASSGSGTDTQYF
TRBJ1-4 | TRBV12-3/TRBV12-4 | CASTLTGTGAAFATNEKLFF
TRBJ1-2 | TRBV7-9 | CASSLNTGENGYTF
TRBJ2-7 | TRBV9 | CASSAQLAGSYEQYF
TRBJ2-1 | TRBV12-5 | CASALWIDGVNEQFF
TRBJ1-2 | TRBV27 | CASSLLGQGVSGGYTF
TRBJ1-6 | TRBV20-1 | CSARVVWQGIGSPLHF
TRBJ1-5 | TRBV20-1 | CSARDIRTDNQPQHF
TRBJ2-3 | TRBV5-1 | CASSQIPSTDTQYF
TRBJ1-1 | TRBV29-1 | CSVEGRNTEAFF
TRBJ1-4 | TRBV29-1 | CSVAPGGGDEKLFF
TRBJ1-5 | TRBV4-1 | CASSHWARAQPQHF
TRBJ1-2 | TRBV9 | CASSVWAGGYGYTF
TRBJ2-3 | TRBV6-2/TRBV6-3 | CASSDNLGDTQYF
TRBJ2-7 | TRBV3-1 | CASSQEGGHAYEQYF
TRBJ2-1 | TRBV6-2/TRBV6-3 | CASGDMNNEQFF
TRBJ2-5 | TRBV7-8 | CASSLGGAGLETQYF
TRBJ2-7 | TRBV12-3/TRBV12-4 | CASTSIGLYEQYF
TRBJ2-6 | TRBV20-1 | CSARAGRGYGANVLTF
TRBJ2-2 | TRBV28 | CATASANTGELFF
TRBJ1-1 | TRBV7-9 | CASSLAPGSTEAFF
TRBJ1-2 | TRBV20-1 | CSAPWTGLTYGYTF
TRBJ1-6 | TRBV20-1 | CSARGQGNSPLHF
TRBJ1-2 | TRBV7-2 | CASSLERAYGYTF
TRBJ1-1 | TRBV6-1 | CASSGGEKNTEAFF
TRBJ2-2 | TRBV6-6 | CASSYSVGGVLAGELFF
TRBJ2-2 | TRBV11-3 | CASSEVQGGELFF
TRBJ2-1 | TRBV12-5 | CASGLPGGQGAGDEQFF
TRBJ1-2 | TRBV9 | CASSVQASYGYTF
TRBJ1-2 | TRBV5-1 | CASSRTESIYGYTF
TRBJ2-7 | TRBV5-1 | CASSLVVGSYEQYF
TRBJ1-2 | TRBV6-1 | CATTIGGRSYGYTF
TRBJ1-2 | TRBV7-9 | CASSPSTLDGYTF
TRBJ2-3 | TRBV29-1 | CSVAGAIPTDTQYF
TRBJ2-7 | TRBV3-1 | CASSVQGKGEQYF